The 17 T cell receptor beta chains listed next were all sequenced from one sample in a study of T cell responses to AZD1222 COVID-19 vaccine. Sequenced by immunoSEQ multiplex PCR; TCRdb stores in-frame clones only, minus some. The repertoire holds about 130,000 clones, with 89% as singletons. The sequencing here drew on peripheral blood, taken 28 days after the second AZD1222 dose. The receptors were sampled from an adult who received the AZD1222 COVID-19 vaccine.

CDR3 coding DNA: TGTGCCAGCAGCAAAGAAACTAGCGGGCTTAACAATGAGCAGTTCTTC. It translates to CASSKETSGLNNEQFF. The rearrangement uses TRBV21-1 and TRBJ2-1; TRBD2, the D gene given by the table, was not confirmed from the DNA. TRBV21-1 is deemed a pseudogene. The CDR3 is 16 residues long.

The chain links TRBV19 to TRBJ2-2, with 7 bases matching TRBD1. CDR1 is LNHDA and CDR2 is SQIVND in the germline V gene (reference sequence). The ends lost 5 bases at V and 6 bases at J; junction bases unmatched: 15. The CDR3 runs to 17 residues. The DNA of the CDR3 is TGTGCCAGTAGTGCCAAGCCTACAGGGGTCAGGGCCGGGGAGCTGTTTTTT. This gives the protein CASSAKPTGVRAGELFF.

The chain joins TRBV6-1 to TRBJ1-2; D unresolved. V was trimmed by 2 bases and J by 7 bases, leaving 14 bases between them. Germline lookup yields CDR1 MNHNS and CDR2 SASEGT. The CDR3 totals 14 residues. CDR3 bases: TGTGCCAGCAGTGAAAGAAGAGGGTCTTTTGGCTACACCTTC. Residues: CASSERRGSFGYTF.

The chain joins TRBV5-1 to TRBJ1-5; 7 bases are shared with TRBD1. The germline gives CDR1 SGHRS, CDR2 YFSETQ. Trimming cost V 3 bases and J 0 bases; bases outside gene matches: 6. The CDR3 runs to 16 residues. The DNA of the CDR3 is TGCGCCAGCAGCTCCGGGACAGCTGATAGCAATCAGCCCCAGCATTTT. It yields the protein CASSSGTADSNQPQHF.

The rearrangement links TRBV3-1 (or the pseudogene TRBV3-2) to TRBJ1-6, with a weak D call TRBD1 (6 bases). V dropped 6 bases and J dropped 8 bases, with 20 bases sitting between them. The length of the CDR3 is 16 residues. Germline V lookup: CDR1 LGHDT, CDR2 YNNKEL (reference sequence). This CDR3 is CASSRTGTVLDSPLHF. The CDR3, as DNA: TGTGCCAGCAGTCGTACAGGGACGGTTCTGGATTCACCCCTCCACTTT.

V and J are TRBV6-2 or TRBV6-3 and TRBJ1-2, with D possibly being TRBD1 (6 bases). The CDR3 runs to 13 residues. The V gene lost 6 bases and the J gene lost 6 bases, with 14 bases spanning the gap. Germline V lookup: CDR1 MNHEY, CDR2 SVGEGT. The CDR3 DNA reads TGTGCCAGCAGCCTACAGGGCATGGATGGCTACACCTTC. Protein sequence: CASSLQGMDGYTF.

On this clone: The junction differs from germline at one of its ends, possibly a read error. The rearrangement joins TRBV4-1 to TRBJ2-3, with D tentatively TRBD2 (6 bases). The CDR3 totals 17 residues. CDR1 MGHRA and CDR2 YSYEKL come from the germline V gene. In DNA form, the CDR3 reads TGCGCCAGCAGGCAAGCGAACCTCCCGTGGGGGGAGGATACGCAGTATTTT. Its protein product is CASRQANLPWGEDTQYF.

The CDR3 DNA is TGTGCCAGCAGCGCGGACAGTTCTAACTATGGCTACACCTTC. Its translation: CASSADSSNYGYTF. The chain uses TRBV5-4 and TRBJ1-2; tentative D call: TRBD1 (6 bases). In germline, CDR1 is SGHNT, CDR2 YYREEE (reference sequence). Trimming cost V 4 bases and J 0 bases, with 10 bases left between them. This CDR3 region has 14 residues.

This chain links TRBV30 with TRBJ2-5, with 12 bases aligning to TRBD1. This CDR3 comprises 15 residues. The ends lost 5 bases at V and 4 bases at J; junction bases unmatched: 8. Germline V CDR1 and CDR2: GTSNPN, SVGIG (reference sequence). The CDR3 coding sequence is TGTGCCTGGGGGACAGGGGGCGCCCCACCAGAGACCCAGTACTTC. Encoded protein: CAWGTGGAPPETQYF.

The chain couples TRBV9 to TRBJ1-1; TRBD1 agrees at 9 bases. The CDR3 loop spans 14 amino acids. V was pared by 4 bases and J by 5 bases, with 6 bases of the junction left unmatched. CDR1 is SGDLS and CDR2 is YYNGEE in the germline V gene. CDR3 sequence (DNA): TGTGCCAGCAGCACCCAGACAGGGGGGACTGAAGCTTTCTTT. This sequence encodes CASSTQTGGTEAFF. The full variable domain, its missing parts supplied by reference TRBV9 and TRBJ1-1, is DSGVTQTPKHLITATGQRVTLRCSPRSGDLSVYWYQQSLDQGLQFLIQYYNGEERAKGNILERFSAQQFPDLHSELNLSSLELGDSALYFCASSTQTGGTEAFFGQGTRLTVV.

The rearrangement uses TRBV7-2 and TRBJ1-2; the D gene is possibly TRBD1 (6 bases). Germline lookup yields CDR1 SGHTA and CDR2 FQGNSA. V gave up 3 bases and J gave up 4 bases, with 18 bases separating them. The CDR3 length is 16 residues. CDR3 DNA: TGTGCCAGCAGCTTCAGCCCGGCGGGACAAGGCTATGGCTACACCTTC. Protein: CASSFSPAGQGYGYTF.

CDR3 amino acids: CASSEWGLGTGELFF. In DNA form, the CDR3 reads TGTGCCAGCAGTGAATGGGGACTCGGCACCGGGGAGCTGTTTTTT. The rearrangement links TRBV6-1 to TRBJ2-2; D perhaps matches TRBD2 (6 bases). This CDR3 comprises 15 residues. The V and J ends lost 2 bases and 4 bases respectively, with 11 bases between them. Per germline, CDR1 MNHNS and CDR2 SASEGT.

The chain carries TRBV7-9 and TRBJ1-2; tentative D call: TRBD1 (5 bases). Trimming stripped 0 bases from V and 7 bases from J, with 9 bases between. The CDR3 has 13 residues. CDR1 and CDR2 (germline): SEHNR, FQNEAQ (reference sequence). CDR3 in amino acids: CASSLAGGSGYTF. The DNA for the CDR3 is TGTGCCAGCAGCTTAGCGGGGGGGAGTGGCTACACCTTC.

CDR3 coding DNA: TGTGCCAGTGCCGGGGTGGGACAAGGGGGGAATCAGCCCCAGCATTTT. It encodes CASAGVGQGGNQPQHF. The chain recombines TRBV19 with TRBJ1-5, with a possible D match to TRBD1 (6 bases). This CDR3 is 16 amino acids long. From germline, CDR1 is LNHDA and CDR2 SQIVND (reference sequence). V was cut by 8 bases and J by 4 bases, with 21 bases left in between.

J is TRBJ1-1 and V is TRBV2; TRBD1 might be the D (6 bases). V dropped 7 bases and J dropped 2 bases, with 14 bases sitting between them. The CDR3 is 14 residues long. The germline V gene encodes CDR1 SNHLY and CDR2 FYNNEI. DNA of the CDR3: TGTGCCAGCATTCTGACAGGTAGTAACACTGAAGCTTTCTTT. The encoded protein is CASILTGSNTEAFF.

The chain employs TRBV4-3 and TRBJ1-6, with 7 bases aligning to TRBD1. J gave up 7 bases and V 0 bases, and 3 bases lay outside the gene matches. The length of the CDR3 is 15 residues. Germline values: CDR1 LGHNA, CDR2 YSLEER. Here the CDR3 reads CASSQEGTENSPLHF. The CDR3, as DNA: TGCGCCAGCAGCCAAGAGGGGACAGAAAATTCACCCCTCCACTTT.

The rearrangement links TRBV10-1 to TRBJ2-5; 8 bases align to TRBD1. The CDR3 sequence is 16 residues long. Trimming at V came to 5 bases and at J to 2 bases, leaving 10 bases not matched to a gene. Germline V gene sequence: CDR1 WNHNN, CDR2 SYGVQD (reference sequence). In nucleotides, the CDR3 is TGCGCCAGCAGTCCCAGACAGGGGATGGGTCAAGAGACCCAGTACTTC. Its protein product is CASSPRQGMGQETQYF.